These T cell receptor beta chains were read from a single sample in a study of T cell repertoires in cytomegalovirus infection. TCRdb ran MiXCR on the reads and lists one entry per CDR3 protein. The table lists about half a million distinct CDR3 sequences, roughly 42% of them singletons. The antigens these receptors bind are not known. Sequenced here: cultured PBMCs, sampled from culture after CMV antigen stimulation. Every receptor here comes from a human donor in good health (CMV status not recorded). Some clones in this sample may be carry-over from other donors' samples. Both conserved end residues are trimmed from each CDR3. Fields, in order: J gene, V gene, clone size, CDR3 protein. Size is omitted from some rows. Given values are once, few, many or a class for expanded clones.

J gene: TRBJ2-7; V gene: TRBV7-8; clone size: NA; CDR3 protein: ASSPGVAGLTGQY
J gene: TRBJ2-7; V gene: TRBV20-1; clone size: NA; CDR3 protein: SAREWGRNYEQY
J gene: TRBJ1-2; V gene: TRBV5-4; clone size: NA; CDR3 protein: ASRPDRGGYGYT
J gene: TRBJ2-1; V gene: TRBV7-2; clone size: few; CDR3 protein: ASSLTSGASANEQF
J gene: TRBJ2-5; V gene: TRBV7-2; clone size: few; CDR3 protein: ASSAGEIGETQY
J gene: TRBJ2-2; V gene: TRBV20-1; clone size: NA; CDR3 protein: SAAGGSSGTRNTGELF
J gene: TRBJ2-4; V gene: TRBV7-9; clone size: NA; CDR3 protein: ASSHRGLEGNIQY
J gene: TRBJ1-2; V gene: TRBV6-2/TRBV6-3; clone size: NA; CDR3 protein: ASSYAPAGTYGYT
J gene: TRBJ2-7; V gene: TRBV20-1; clone size: NA; CDR3 protein: SASGTGISEQY
J gene: TRBJ2-7; V gene: TRBV19; clone size: NA; CDR3 protein: ASSIDTGTGGLRYEQY
J gene: TRBJ2-2; V gene: TRBV7-6; clone size: NA; CDR3 protein: ASSLGTSGAGELF
J gene: TRBJ2-2; V gene: TRBV11-1; clone size: few; CDR3 protein: ASSSWSRPKTGELF
J gene: TRBJ2-5; V gene: TRBV7-4; clone size: NA; CDR3 protein: ASSLDWRGYQETQY
J gene: TRBJ2-7; V gene: TRBV12-5; clone size: once; CDR3 protein: ASGLGLQTALY
J gene: TRBJ1-3; V gene: TRBV7-2; clone size: few; CDR3 protein: ASSLRGLAGSGNTIY
J gene: TRBJ1-1; V gene: TRBV6-1; clone size: NA; CDR3 protein: ASSRTEGGEAF
J gene: TRBJ1-4; V gene: TRBV4-2; clone size: NA; CDR3 protein: ASSPSDRANEKLF
J gene: TRBJ2-3; V gene: TRBV24-1; clone size: NA; CDR3 protein: ATSEHLADTQY
J gene: TRBJ1-1; V gene: TRBV7-2; clone size: many; CDR3 protein: ASSFLRSETEAF
J gene: TRBJ2-1; V gene: TRBV7-2; clone size: NA; CDR3 protein: ASRRKTPTAPWGSYNEQF
J gene: TRBJ1-5; V gene: TRBV19; clone size: NA; CDR3 protein: ASSSRDRGPTIRPQH
J gene: TRBJ1-4; V gene: TRBV20-1; clone size: NA; CDR3 protein: SASSREKLF
J gene: TRBJ2-7; V gene: TRBV7-9; clone size: NA; CDR3 protein: ASSPPRTGGGYEQY
J gene: TRBJ2-7; V gene: TRBV2; clone size: few; CDR3 protein: ASSGLSGSQEQY
J gene: TRBJ1-1; V gene: TRBV20-1; clone size: NA; CDR3 protein: SARDRQGTNTEAF
J gene: TRBJ2-1; V gene: TRBV29-1; clone size: NA; CDR3 protein: SGDSYNEQF
J gene: TRBJ2-3; V gene: TRBV19; clone size: NA; CDR3 protein: ASSAQGDPPDTQY
J gene: TRBJ1-4; V gene: TRBV7-6; clone size: many; CDR3 protein: ASSLEGATNEKLF
J gene: TRBJ2-7; V gene: TRBV11-2; clone size: NA; CDR3 protein: ASSFGTSGDEQY
J gene: TRBJ2-1; V gene: TRBV7-2; clone size: few; CDR3 protein: ASRKTGLAGRNEQF
J gene: TRBJ2-5; V gene: TRBV14; clone size: NA; CDR3 protein: ASSQAWGTSGGDTQY
J gene: TRBJ2-7; V gene: TRBV19; clone size: few; CDR3 protein: ASSPAPAYEQY
J gene: TRBJ1-5; V gene: TRBV2; clone size: NA; CDR3 protein: ASSEELYSNQPQH
J gene: TRBJ2-5; V gene: TRBV15; clone size: NA; CDR3 protein: ATSSLAGAETQY
J gene: TRBJ2-3; V gene: TRBV4-1; clone size: NA; CDR3 protein: ASSQDQYAAVSTDTQY
J gene: TRBJ2-5; V gene: TRBV20-1; clone size: NA; CDR3 protein: SARAWGQGRGGVQETQY
J gene: TRBJ2-5; V gene: TRBV7-2; clone size: NA; CDR3 protein: ASSPTGTVVETQY
J gene: TRBJ2-3; V gene: TRBV18; clone size: once; CDR3 protein: TSSPPHRSTDTQY
J gene: TRBJ2-3; V gene: TRBV7-2; clone size: NA; CDR3 protein: AGGGGFTDTQY
J gene: TRBJ2-1; V gene: TRBV30; clone size: NA; CDR3 protein: AWVVAGWSNEQF
J gene: TRBJ1-4; V gene: TRBV7-9; clone size: NA; CDR3 protein: ASRSSGTTELF
J gene: TRBJ1-2; V gene: TRBV7-6; clone size: NA; CDR3 protein: PPCPIDGLCISTPRGYGYT
J gene: TRBJ2-5; V gene: TRBV4-3; clone size: NA; CDR3 protein: ASSQGLTKSQY
J gene: TRBJ1-5; V gene: TRBV4-2; clone size: few; CDR3 protein: ASSQAAVYSNQPQH
J gene: TRBJ1-2; V gene: TRBV7-2; clone size: NA; CDR3 protein: ASSLAPTGNYGYT
J gene: TRBJ1-6; V gene: TRBV20-1; clone size: NA; CDR3 protein: SALLQGSPLH
J gene: TRBJ1-1; V gene: TRBV7-2; clone size: NA; CDR3 protein: ASSFTRQGPEAF
J gene: TRBJ2-2; V gene: TRBV29-1; clone size: NA; CDR3 protein: SLRTDGGELF
J gene: TRBJ2-7; V gene: TRBV6-2/TRBV6-3; clone size: NA; CDR3 protein: AGSRTSGWGQY
J gene: TRBJ1-2; V gene: TRBV10-3; clone size: NA; CDR3 protein: AINPQVNYGYT